The 26 T cell receptor beta chains below all came from one sample that was sequenced in a study of T-cell memory formation after mild COVID-19 (dated by TCRdb to about 2021). The method behind the library was 5' RACE. Sequencing was performed on an Illumina NovaSeq 6000. TCRdb passed the public sequencing reads through fastp at Q25 and MiXCR, retaining productive beta sequences. Rows merge per CDR3 protein into single entries with the most common DNA and genes. Recorded for this sample are approximately 300,000 distinct CDR3 sequences; about 15% of them occurred a single time. Jointly, the top ten make up roughly 23% of the sample. The specimen was PBMCs or a T cell subset sorted from them (not recorded which). These receptors were obtained from a man younger than 35 who had mild COVID-19 (a few samples of this study predate the infection). The sample titles of this study are shuffled in the database, so cell type and time point are left out; the donor was told from shared clones.

The chain joins TRBV27 to TRBJ1-3; 9 nucleotides line up with TRBD1. The CDR3 runs 15 residues. CDR1 MNHEY and CDR2 SMNVEV come from the germline V gene (reference sequence). Trimming at V came to 7 bases and at J to 3 bases, leaving 7 bases not matched to a gene. In DNA form, the CDR3 reads TGTGCCAGCAAACCGGGACAGGGAATTGGAAACACCATATATTTT. Translating gives CASKPGQGIGNTIYF.

This clonotype showed up just a few times. The chain employs TRBV24-1 and TRBJ1-1; D gene ambiguous. This CDR3 is built from 15 residues. CDR1 and CDR2 from the germline V gene are KGHDR and SFDVKD. V was cut by 0 bases and J by 2 bases, with 9 bases left in between. CDR3 sequence reads: CATSDLGPVNTEAFF. The CDR3, as DNA: TGTGCCACCAGTGATTTGGGGCCGGTAAACACTGAAGCTTTCTTT.

V usage is TRBV2 and J usage is TRBJ2-2, with 8 bases matching TRBD2. V lost 7 bases, J lost 2 bases, and 12 bases stayed unmatched. CDR3 length: 17 amino acids. CDR1 is SNHLY and CDR2 is FYNNEI in the germline V gene. This CDR3 is CASNFQAGARNTGELFF. The CDR3 nucleotides read TGTGCCAGCAACTTCCAAGCGGGGGCCCGAAACACCGGGGAGCTGTTTTTT.

This clonotype has only a few counts. The rearrangement uses TRBV10-3 and TRBJ1-4, with D uncertain. There are 12 residues in the CDR3. The V gene lost 4 bases and the J gene lost 2 bases, with 2 bases spanning the gap. The V gene's germline CDR1 is ENHRY and CDR2 SYGVKD. The CDR3 here is CAISATNEKLFF. The CDR3 coding sequence is TGTGCCATCAGTGCTACTAATGAAAAACTGTTTTTT.

A few counts support this clonotype. V is TRBV7-2 and J is TRBJ2-1; 7 bases align to TRBD2. Trimming removed 8 bases from V and 8 bases from J; junction bases left unmatched: 12. The CDR3 spans 14 residues. Germline CDR1 reads SGHTA; CDR2 reads FQGNSA. The CDR3 sequence is CASHRDYTQDEQFF. The DNA for the CDR3 is TGTGCCAGCCACCGGGACTACACACAAGATGAGCAGTTCTTC.

This clonotype was seen repeatedly, ten times or more. The chain recombines TRBV12-3 or TRBV12-4 with TRBJ2-2, with 8 positions matching TRBD1. Losses at the gene ends were 7 bases for V and 6 bases for J; bases not matched to a gene: 7. CDR3 length equals 14 residues. Here the CDR3 reads CASTWTGRPGELFF. The CDR3 bases are TGTGCCAGCACCTGGACAGGGCGGCCCGGGGAGCTGTTTTTT.

This chain joins TRBV18 and TRBJ2-3; tentative D call: TRBD1 (6 bases). The germline V gene has CDR1 KGHSH and CDR2 LQKENI. CDR3 length: 15 residues. Trimming cost V 4 bases and J 0 bases, with 11 bases left between them. DNA for the CDR3: TGTGCCAGCTCACGACAACAGGGTAGCACAGATACGCAGTATTTT. Its translation: CASSRQQGSTDTQYF.

This clonotype was recorded a few times. This sequence joins TRBV15 and TRBJ2-5; D call uncertain. The CDR3 length is 14 residues. Trimming took 1 base from V and 5 from J, leaving 11 bases between them. Per germline, CDR1 LNHNV and CDR2 YYDKDF (reference sequence). CDR3 in amino acids: CATSRGLAEETQYF. In nucleotides, the CDR3 is TGTGCCACCAGCAGAGGGTTGGCGGAGGAGACCCAGTACTTC.

This clonotype was found a few times. V is TRBV27 and J is TRBJ2-5, with 9 bases fitting TRBD2. Germline V CDR1 and CDR2: MNHEY, SMNVEV (reference sequence). The length of the CDR3 is 15 residues. Unmatched junction bases numbered 7, after V lost 5 bases and J lost 3 bases. The CDR3 sequence is CASSLTSGREETQYF. CDR3 sequence (DNA): TGTGCCAGCAGTCTGACTAGCGGCCGGGAAGAGACCCAGTACTTC.

At least ten counts were recorded for this clonotype. The chain is built from TRBV7-9 and TRBJ1-6, with a tentative D call TRBD1 (5 bases). Germline values: CDR1 SEHNR, CDR2 FQNEAQ (reference sequence). The V and J ends lost 1 base and 5 bases respectively, with 9 bases between them. The CDR3 runs to 15 residues. The CDR3 reads CASSLEGRDNSPLHF. The CDR3, as DNA: TGTGCCAGCAGCTTAGAGGGCAGGGATAATTCACCCCTCCACTTT.

This rearrangement joins TRBV11-2 to TRBJ2-5; 8 nucleotides match TRBD1. The CDR3 sequence is 15 residues long. V lost 1 base, J lost 2 bases, and 3 bases stayed unmatched. Germline V lookup: CDR1 SGHAT, CDR2 FQNNGV. In DNA form, the CDR3 reads TGTGCCAGCAGCTTAGGCAGGGGGCAACAAGAGACCCAGTACTTC. Amino acids: CASSLGRGQQETQYF.

This clonotype was seen only a few times. The CDR3 here is CASKTGTEFGEQFF. The CDR3 nucleotides are TGTGCCAGCAAGACCGGGACAGAATTCGGTGAGCAGTTCTTC. J is TRBJ2-1 and V is TRBV7-2, with 7 bases fitting TRBD1. After removal of 7 bases from V and 9 bases from J, the junction contained 12 bases not matched to a gene. CDR3 length equals 14 residues. The germline V gene encodes CDR1 SGHTA and CDR2 FQGNSA.

The table lists this clonotype with a few counts. The chain couples TRBV10-3 to TRBJ1-1, with 7 bases matching TRBD1. Unmatched junction bases numbered 7, after V lost 4 bases and J lost 5 bases. The CDR3 loop spans 14 amino acids. Germline CDR1 reads ENHRY; CDR2 reads SYGVKD. The CDR3 region is CAISGQGVWTEAFF. The CDR3 DNA sequence: TGTGCCATCAGTGGTCAGGGGGTTTGGACTGAAGCTTTCTTT.

This clonotype has more than one count but fewer than ten. This chain connects TRBV4-1 to TRBJ2-7; 7 nucleotides match TRBD1. The germline V gene encodes CDR1 MGHRA and CDR2 YSYEKL. CDR3 length: 14 amino acids. The V segment lost 2 bases and the J segment 1 base; nucleotides outside the gene matches: 2. CDR3 nucleotides: TGCGCCAGCAGCCAAAGCAGGGGGTCCTACGAGCAGTACTTC. This translates into CASSQSRGSYEQYF.

This clonotype has a handful of counts. The V call is TRBV20-1, the J call TRBJ1-5, with 8 nucleotides matching TRBD1. The germline V gene encodes CDR1 DFQATT and CDR2 SNEGSKA (reference sequence). The CDR3 covers 12 residues. V shed 4 bases, J shed 6 bases, and the junction held 2 bases outside the gene matches. In DNA form, the CDR3 reads TGCAGTGCTATCCAGGGGGCTCAGCCCCAGCATTTT. Translation: CSAIQGAQPQHF.

The chain links TRBV6-1 to TRBJ1-5; the D is unclear. V lost 4 bases and J lost 7, with 14 bases in between. This CDR3 has 14 amino acids. Germline lookup yields CDR1 MNHNS and CDR2 SASEGT. CDR3: CASSVRPINQPQHF. The CDR3 nucleotides are TGTGCCAGCAGTGTAAGGCCTATTAACCAGCCCCAGCATTTT.

This clonotype was seen ten or more times. This chain links TRBV6-1 with TRBJ2-7; the D gene is possibly TRBD1 (6 bases). CDR1 is MNHNS, CDR2 SASEGT, per germline. The CDR3 runs 12 residues. V was pared by 5 bases and J by 6 bases, with 11 bases between. The CDR3 DNA sequence: TGTGCCAGCAGTCCACAGGGAACCGAGCAGTACTTC. Encoded protein: CASSPQGTEQYF.

This clonotype was detected ten times or more. In DNA form, the CDR3 reads TGTGCCAGCAGCCCTTCGGGGGGGCGAGAGACCCAGTACTTC. Protein: CASSPSGGRETQYF. The chain uses TRBV9 and TRBJ2-5, with 8 bases lining up with TRBD2. The length of the CDR3 is 14 residues. The J segment lost 4 bases and the V segment lost 4 bases, leaving 6 bases of the junction unmatched. Looked up from germline, CDR1 is SGDLS and CDR2 is YYNGEE.

V gene TRBV27 combines with J gene TRBJ1-6; unclear D gene. Germline values: CDR1 MNHEY, CDR2 SMNVEV (reference sequence). This CDR3 region has 14 residues. The V and J ends lost 6 bases and 7 bases respectively, with 13 bases between them. The CDR3 sequence is CASRRGRLNSPLHF. The CDR3 DNA sequence: TGTGCCAGCAGACGAGGGCGTTTGAATTCACCCCTCCACTTT.

This clonotype was observed a handful of times. CDR3 sequence (DNA): TGTGCCATCAGTGAGTTGCCCAGGGACAGCTACATGAACACTGAAGCTTTCTTT. Amino acids: CAISELPRDSYMNTEAFF. The gene calls are TRBV10-3 and TRBJ1-1, with 7 positions matching TRBD1. Germline CDR1 is ENHRY and CDR2 is SYGVKD. There are 18 residues in the CDR3. The junction had 11 bases not matched to a gene; V was cut back by 1 base and J by 0 bases.

The chain recombines TRBV5-1 with TRBJ1-6; 11 bases align to TRBD1. Germline V gene sequence: CDR1 SGHRS, CDR2 YFSETQ. V was clipped by 5 bases and J by 1 base; unmatched bases: 2. This CDR3 is built from 16 residues. The CDR3, as DNA: TGCGCCAGCAGGAGGGACAGGGGGTCCTATAATTCACCCCTCCACTTT. It translates to CASRRDRGSYNSPLHF.

V is TRBV20-1 and J is TRBJ2-7; D remains unclear. The V end was cut by 6 bases, the J end by 4 bases, with 13 bases between. The germline V gene has CDR1 DFQATT and CDR2 SNEGSKA (reference sequence). The CDR3 is 12 residues long. CDR3 nucleotides: TGCAGTGCGCAGCCGGGCCTTTACGAGCAGTACGTC. It translates to CSAQPGLYEQYV.

This clonotype turned up a few times. This chain links TRBV27 with TRBJ2-4, with 9 bases that match TRBD1. The CDR3 has 15 amino acids. In germline, CDR1 is MNHEY, CDR2 SMNVEV (reference sequence). The V segment lost 5 bases and the J segment 1 base; nucleotides outside the gene matches: 3. DNA for the CDR3: TGTGCCAGCAGTCAACAGGGGGCCGCCAAAAACATTCAGTACTTC. Its protein product is CASSQQGAAKNIQYF.

This clonotype has at least ten counts. The chain joins TRBV12-3 or TRBV12-4 to TRBJ1-2; 7 bases are shared with TRBD1. There are 15 residues in the CDR3. Trimming cost V 5 bases and J 4 bases; bases outside gene matches: 10. The CDR3, as DNA: TGTGCCAGCAGTACAAGACAGGGAGGTAGCTATGGCTACACCTTC. Protein sequence: CASSTRQGGSYGYTF.

The V and J genes are TRBV5-5 and TRBJ2-3, with 9 bases fitting TRBD1. The CDR3 is 14 residues long. Germline CDR1 is SGHKS and CDR2 is YYEKEE (reference sequence). V was clipped by 6 bases and J by 5 bases; unmatched bases: 7. Here the CDR3 reads CASTRTGAVDTQYF. The CDR3 nucleotides read TGTGCCAGCACCAGGACAGGGGCAGTAGATACGCAGTATTTT.

The chain joins TRBV7-2 to TRBJ2-4, with D maybe TRBD1 (6 bases). Germline assignment: CDR1 SGHTA and CDR2 FQGNSA. The V end lost 6 bases, the J end lost 1 base, and 16 bases lay between the germline ends. The CDR3 totals 16 residues. CDR3 DNA: TGTGCCAGCAGTCCACAGGGAAGTGGGGCCAAAAACATTCAGTACTTC. This sequence encodes CASSPQGSGAKNIQYF.